This T cell receptor (beta chain) was sequenced for a study of PD-1 and CTLA-4 blockade in melanoma. Sequencing used immunoSEQ multiplex PCR; TCRdb keeps in-frame clones, though not all of them. The sample shows nearly 30,000 clones, about 89% of them seen only once. In germline, CDR1 is LNHNV, CDR2 YYDKDF (reference sequence). With V trimmed by 0 bases and J by 6 bases, 4 bases remained unmatched. The length of the CDR3 is 15 residues. The source of this sequence is a human donor with melanoma. This sequence joins TRBV15 and TRBJ2-4, with 8 bases fitting TRBD1. This sample comprised CD8+ T cells from peripheral blood, obtained before anti-PD-1 treatment. The CDR3 bases are TGTGCCACCAGCAGAGATCGCACAGGGGGAAACATTCAGTACTTC. As protein: CATSRDRTGGNIQYF.